One sample yielded the 32 T cell receptor beta chains listed below, sequenced in a study of blood T cell repertoires in COVID-19. Profiled with immunoSEQ multiplex PCR; TCRdb holds only in-frame clones, not every one. The repertoire holds 150,000 to 200,000 clones, with about 80% as singletons. The material sequenced was peripheral blood. The source of these receptors is a woman of 80 years or more with acute or convalescent COVID-19.

This clone was observed a handful of times. This chain links TRBV7-8 with TRBJ2-3, with TRBD1 as a possible D gene (6 bases). The germline V and J ends were trimmed by 5 bases and 6 bases, with 6 bases remaining between them. The germline V gene has CDR1 SGHVS and CDR2 FQNEAQ. This CDR3 is 11 amino acids long. CDR3 sequence (DNA): TGTGCCAGCAGCCAGGGGGATACGCAGTATTTT. Encoded protein: CASSQGDTQYF.

This rearrangement joins TRBV18 to TRBJ2-2; no definite D call. Trimming took off 3 bases at V and 2 bases at J, with 10 bases between the two ends. The CDR3 extends over 15 amino acids. The germline V gene encodes CDR1 KGHSH and CDR2 LQKENI. CDR3 DNA: TGTGCCAGCTCACCTTTGACTGACAACACCGGGGAGCTGTTTTTT. It is translated as CASSPLTDNTGELFF.

The gene calls are TRBV19 and TRBJ1-5; D unclear. Germline assignment: CDR1 LNHDA and CDR2 SQIVND (reference sequence). The CDR3 runs 15 residues. V lost 6 bases and J 2 bases, leaving 14 bases between the germline ends. The CDR3 DNA sequence: TGTGCCAGTAGGCCCCCCAGCCAGGGCAATCAGCCCCAGCATTTT. Its protein product is CASRPPSQGNQPQHF.

The chain couples TRBV19 to TRBJ1-1, with a tentative D call TRBD1 (5 bases). The CDR3 is 15 amino acids. Germline V gene sequence: CDR1 LNHDA, CDR2 SQIVND (reference sequence). The V and J ends lost 1 base and 6 bases respectively, with 15 bases between them. The CDR3 is CASSIVSRWGAEAFF. CDR3 DNA: TGTGCCAGTAGTATAGTATCCCGCTGGGGGGCTGAAGCTTTCTTT.

This chain joins TRBV7-2 and TRBJ2-7; 8 bases map to TRBD1. The CDR3 runs 13 residues. Per the germline V gene, CDR1 is SGHTA and CDR2 is FQGNSA. Trimming took 5 bases from V and 3 from J; bases not matched to a gene: 3. CDR3 DNA: TGTGCCAGCAGCGCGGACAGGGTCTACGAGCAGTACTTC. Protein: CASSADRVYEQYF.

The rearrangement links TRBV29-1 to TRBJ2-7; D is perhaps TRBD1 (5 bases). Germline V gene sequence: CDR1 SQVTM, CDR2 ANQGSEA. Trimming shortened V by 7 bases and J by 0 bases, and 10 bases separated the two germline ends. This CDR3 is 12 amino acids long. The CDR3 loop reads CSATRDSYEQYF. The CDR3 nucleotides read TGCAGCGCCACCAGGGACTCCTACGAGCAGTACTTC.

The gene calls are TRBV29-1 and TRBJ2-3, with D tentatively TRBD2 (6 bases). The V end lost 5 bases, the J end lost 6 bases, and 18 bases lay between the germline ends. The CDR3 is 14 amino acids. Germline CDR1 is SQVTM and CDR2 is ANQGSEA. In DNA form, the CDR3 reads TGCAGCGTTTATTGGATGGGGGAGGTGGATACGCAGTATTTT. Translation: CSVYWMGEVDTQYF.

This chain links TRBV6-2 or TRBV6-3 with TRBJ1-5; tentative D call: TRBD1 (6 bases). V was pared by 3 bases and J by 2 bases, with 14 bases between. Germline V lookup: CDR1 MNHEY, CDR2 SVGEGT. There are 16 residues in the CDR3. This CDR3 is CASSYGRGGGNQPQHF. The CDR3 nucleotides are TGTGCCAGCAGTTATGGTCGGGGGGGCGGCAATCAGCCCCAGCATTTT.

V usage is TRBV6-5 and J usage is TRBJ1-6, with a tentative D call TRBD1 (5 bases). Per germline, CDR1 MNHEY and CDR2 SVGAGI. The CDR3 is made up of 13 amino acids. Trimming removed 5 bases from V and 7 bases from J, with 9 bases in between. The CDR3 nucleotides are TGTGCCAGCAGTCCTGACAGCAATTCACCCCTCCACTTT. Amino acids: CASSPDSNSPLHF.

The chain combines TRBV3-1 (or the pseudogene TRBV3-2) with TRBJ2-1; TRBD2 aligns across 8 bases. CDR3 size: 15 residues. Germline loops: CDR1 LGHDT, CDR2 YNNKEL (reference sequence). After removal of 1 base from V and 5 bases from J, the junction contained 4 bases not matched to a gene. Here the CDR3 DNA reads TGTGCCAGCAGCCAAGGAGTAGCGGGGAACAATGAGCAGTTCTTC. This sequence encodes CASSQGVAGNNEQFF.

This clone came up once. This chain joins TRBV5-4 and TRBJ2-6; TRBD1 is a possible D gene (5 bases). Germline V lookup: CDR1 SGHNT, CDR2 YYREEE (reference sequence). The CDR3 covers 16 residues. V shed 4 bases and J shed 2 bases, with 13 bases lying between them. CDR3 bases: TGTGCCAGCAGCGTGAGTAGGGGCGCTGGGGCCAACGTCCTGACTTTC. Amino acids: CASSVSRGAGANVLTF.

The rearrangement links TRBV5-1 to TRBJ1-1, with a tentative D call TRBD1 (6 bases). CDR1 is SGHRS and CDR2 is YFSETQ in the germline V gene. V was shortened by 2 bases and J by 1 base, with 9 bases between the two germline ends. The CDR3 loop spans 14 amino acids. The DNA for the CDR3 is TGCGCCAGCAGCTTAGCAGGGGAGAACACTGAAGCTTTCTTT. Translated, it gives CASSLAGENTEAFF. The entire variable domain, with the rest obtained from reference TRBV5-1 and TRBJ1-1, is as follows: KAGVTQTPRYLIKTRGQQVTLSCSPISGHRSVSWYQQTPGQGLQFLFEYFSETQRNKGNFPGRFSGRQFSNSRSEMNVSTLELGDSALYLCASSLAGENTEAFFGQGTRLTVV.

The CDR3 DNA follows: TGTGCCAGTAGTATATTAGCGGGTCGAGCCAATGAGCAGTTCTTC. It is translated as CASSILAGRANEQFF. This chain connects TRBV19 to TRBJ2-1; 7 bases map to TRBD2. V lost 2 bases to trimming and J lost 6 bases; unmatched junction nucleotides: 7. Germline lookup yields CDR1 LNHDA and CDR2 SQIVND (reference sequence). The CDR3 sequence is 15 residues long.

The chain links TRBV19 to TRBJ1-1; TRBD1 aligns across 8 bases. There are 13 residues in the CDR3. V shed 4 bases and J 4 bases; nucleotides not matched to a gene: 2. Germline assignment: CDR1 LNHDA and CDR2 SQIVND (reference sequence). The CDR3 sequence is CASSTTGGTEAFF. In DNA form, the CDR3 reads TGTGCCAGTAGTACCACAGGGGGCACTGAAGCTTTCTTT.

V is TRBV13 and J is TRBJ2-1; 9 nucleotides agree with TRBD2. V lost 6 bases and J lost 7; bases outside the gene matches: 25. The V gene's germline CDR1 is PRHDT and CDR2 FYEKMQ (reference sequence). The CDR3 is 20 amino acids. The CDR3 spells CASRPRGGSYIAGDKNEQFF. DNA for the CDR3: TGTGCCAGCAGGCCGAGGGGAGGGAGCTATATAGCGGGAGATAAGAATGAGCAGTTCTTC.

This chain uses TRBV11-2 with TRBJ2-5, with TRBD1 identical over 7 bases. With V trimmed by 2 bases and J by 4 bases, 7 bases remained unmatched. Germline V lookup: CDR1 SGHAT, CDR2 FQNNGV. The length of the CDR3 is 15 residues. The chain's CDR3 is CASSLTQGQAETQYF. Here the CDR3 DNA reads TGTGCCAGCAGCTTAACCCAAGGACAGGCAGAGACCCAGTACTTC.

DNA for the CDR3: TGTGCCAGCAAATGGGACAGGGCGACTGAAGCTTTCTTT. It codes for CASKWDRATEAFF. The chain is built from TRBV27 and TRBJ1-1, with 9 bases aligning to TRBD1. CDR3 length: 13 amino acids. V lost 7 bases and J lost 5; bases outside the gene matches: 5. The germline V gene encodes CDR1 MNHEY and CDR2 SMNVEV (reference sequence).

The rearrangement links TRBV30 to TRBJ1-5, with D unresolved. The CDR3 has 16 amino acids. The germline V and J ends were trimmed by 0 bases and 5 bases, with 17 bases remaining between them. Germline lookup yields CDR1 GTSNPN and CDR2 SVGIG (reference sequence). In DNA, the CDR3 is TGTGCCTGGAGTGTAGAGGGCAGAGGAAATTATCAGCCCCAGCATTTT. It translates to CAWSVEGRGNYQPQHF.

The rearrangement joins TRBV7-9 to TRBJ2-7; 8 nucleotides match TRBD1. Trimming took 2 bases from V and 6 from J; bases not matched to a gene: 3. The CDR3 runs to 13 residues. Germline CDR1 reads SEHNR; CDR2 reads FQNEAQ (reference sequence). CDR3 loop: CASSLTGGGEQYF. The CDR3 nucleotides are TGTGCCAGCAGCTTAACAGGGGGTGGCGAGCAGTACTTC.

The V call is TRBV28, the J call TRBJ2-1; a weak D match, TRBD2 (6 bases). Trimming took off 6 bases at V and 8 bases at J, with 23 bases between the two ends. The CDR3 length is 16 residues. From germline, CDR1 is MDHEN and CDR2 SYDVKM. The CDR3 loop reads CASRDLVAGPPDEQFF. The CDR3 DNA reads TGTGCCAGCAGGGACCTGGTGGCGGGGCCACCCGATGAGCAGTTCTTC. The variable domain in full, with the rest retrieved from reference TRBV28 and TRBJ2-1, is DVKVTQSSRYLVKRTGEKVFLECVQDMDHENMFWYRQDPGLGLRLIYFSYDVKMKEKGDIPEGYSVSREKKERFSLILESASTNQTSMYLCASRDLVAGPPDEQFFGPGTRLTVL.

In this sample, this clone turned up a few times. V gene TRBV2 combines with J gene TRBJ1-5; 9 bases agree with TRBD1. The junction had 2 bases not matched to a gene; V was cut back by 6 bases and J by 5 bases. The germline gives CDR1 SNHLY, CDR2 FYNNEI. CDR3 length: 13 residues. The CDR3 coding sequence is TGTGCCAGCAGCGGGACAGGGCATCAGCCCCAGCATTTT. Its protein is CASSGTGHQPQHF.

This chain links TRBV9 with TRBJ1-1, with D tentatively TRBD1 (6 bases). The CDR3 length is 15 residues. CDR1 is SGDLS, CDR2 YYNGEE, per germline. The V end lost 0 bases, the J end lost 3 bases, and 12 bases lay between the germline ends. DNA of the CDR3: TGTGCCAGCAGCGTAGGCGGAGGGGGGGACACTGAAGCTTTCTTT. Translation: CASSVGGGGDTEAFF. Complete variable domain (other parts from reference TRBV9 and TRBJ1-1): DSGVTQTPKHLITATGQRVTLRCSPRSGDLSVYWYQQSLDQGLQFLIQYYNGEERAKGNILERFSAQQFPDLHSELNLSSLELGDSALYFCASSVGGGGDTEAFFGQGTRLTVV.

The chain links TRBV6-2 or TRBV6-3 to TRBJ2-3, with D uncertain. The germline gives CDR1 MNHEY, CDR2 SVGEGT. The CDR3 covers 13 residues. The ends were cut back, 6 bases at V and 3 bases at J, with 10 bases in the middle. CDR3 in DNA: TGTGCCAGCAGCTGGTGGAGAACAGATACGCAGTATTTT. As protein: CASSWWRTDTQYF.

The CDR3 DNA reads TGTGCCAGCACCTCACTGGGACAGGGCCTTGAGACCCAGTACTTC. Translating it yields CASTSLGQGLETQYF. This chain joins TRBV27 and TRBJ2-5; 9 bases are shared with TRBD1. Losses at the gene ends were 7 bases for V and 5 bases for J; bases not matched to a gene: 11. Germline CDR1 is MNHEY and CDR2 is SMNVEV (reference sequence). CDR3 size: 15 residues.

The V gene is TRBV4-1, the J gene TRBJ1-1; no clear D gene. The ends were cut back, 3 bases at V and 4 bases at J, with 15 bases in the middle. The CDR3 covers 15 residues. Germline V gene sequence: CDR1 MGHRA, CDR2 YSYEKL. The CDR3 sequence is CASSHPLSGPTEAFF. CDR3 bases: TGCGCCAGCAGCCACCCCCTCTCAGGTCCCACTGAAGCTTTCTTT.

The chain links TRBV29-1 to TRBJ2-3; D gene uncertain. The CDR3 loop spans 13 amino acids. Looked up from germline, CDR1 is SQVTM and CDR2 is ANQGSEA. With 4 bases removed from V and 1 base from J, the gap between germline ends came to 9 bases. CDR3 nucleotides: TGCAGCGTTGCCGAGATCCGCACAGATACGCAGTATTTT. It translates to CSVAEIRTDTQYF.

This chain links TRBV7-9 with TRBJ1-1; D is possibly TRBD1 (5 bases). Germline V gives CDR1 SEHNR, CDR2 FQNEAQ (reference sequence). CDR3 length: 14 amino acids. Trimming shortened V by 4 bases and J by 1 base, and 10 bases separated the two germline ends. This CDR3 is CASSSMGGNTEAFF. DNA of the CDR3: TGTGCCAGCAGCTCAATGGGGGGGAACACTGAAGCTTTCTTT. Full variable domain (rest looked up from reference TRBV7-9 and TRBJ1-1): DTGVSQNPRHKITKRGQNVTFRCDPISEHNRLYWYRQTLGQGPEFLTYFQNEAQLEKSRLLSDRFSAERPKGSFSTLEIQRTEQGDSAMYLCASSSMGGNTEAFFGQGTRLTVV.

The chain combines TRBV28 with TRBJ1-5; maybe TRBD1 (5 bases). V lost 3 bases to trimming and J lost 7 bases, with 7 bases between them. CDR3 length equals 12 residues. CDR1 and CDR2 from the germline V gene are MDHEN and SYDVKM. The DNA for the CDR3 is TGTGCCAGCAGTTTTCGGGGGCAGCCCCAGCATTTT. Its protein product is CASSFRGQPQHF.

V gene TRBV30 combines with J gene TRBJ1-1, with a possible D match to TRBD1 (6 bases). CDR1 is GTSNPN, CDR2 SVGIG, per germline (reference sequence). The length of the CDR3 is 13 residues. Trimming left V 6 bases short and J 5 bases short, with 16 bases between. The CDR3 loop reads CACGGGRGTEAFF. Here the CDR3 DNA reads TGTGCCTGCGGGGGGGGGCGCGGAACTGAAGCTTTCTTT.

V gene TRBV19 combines with J gene TRBJ1-6; no reliable D call. V lost 5 bases to trimming and J lost 10 bases, with 15 bases between them. Germline assignment: CDR1 LNHDA and CDR2 SQIVND (reference sequence). This CDR3 is built from 14 residues. This CDR3 is CASSARELSSPLHF. The CDR3 DNA is TGTGCCAGTAGTGCCCGTGAGCTTTCCTCACCCCTCCACTTT.

This sequence joins TRBV5-1 and TRBJ2-5; D is possibly TRBD1 (6 bases). The germline V gene encodes CDR1 SGHRS and CDR2 YFSETQ. The CDR3 is 15 amino acids. V was clipped by 1 base and J by 0 bases, with 10 bases between them. The chain's CDR3 is CASSLTGQYQETQYF. CDR3 DNA: TGCGCCAGCAGCTTGACCGGACAGTACCAAGAGACCCAGTACTTC.

The genes are TRBV6-5 and TRBJ2-7, with TRBD2 as a possible D gene (5 bases). CDR3 size: 11 residues. V lost 8 bases and J 6 bases, leaving 11 bases between the germline ends. Germline values: CDR1 MNHEY, CDR2 SVGAGI. The DNA of the CDR3 is TGTGCCAGCTCGCGAGGGAGCGAGCAGTACTTC. This translates into CASSRGSEQYF.